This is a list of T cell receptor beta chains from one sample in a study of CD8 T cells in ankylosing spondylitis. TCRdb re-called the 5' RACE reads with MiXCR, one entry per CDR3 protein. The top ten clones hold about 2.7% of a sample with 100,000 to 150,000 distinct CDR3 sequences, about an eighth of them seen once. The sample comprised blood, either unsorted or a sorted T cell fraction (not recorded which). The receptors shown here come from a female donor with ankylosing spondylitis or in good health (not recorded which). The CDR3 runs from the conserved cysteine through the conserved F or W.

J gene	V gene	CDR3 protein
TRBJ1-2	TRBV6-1	CASRTMAMMGYGYTF
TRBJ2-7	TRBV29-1	CSVVIGTRLYEQYF
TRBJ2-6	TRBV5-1	CASSTAATGANVLTF
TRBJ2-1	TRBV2	CASSDMHEQFF
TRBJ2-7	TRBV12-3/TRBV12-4	CASSLSIAYEQYF
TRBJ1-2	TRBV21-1	CASSKTGMLGDGYTF
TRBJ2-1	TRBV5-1	CASSHDLSYNEQFF
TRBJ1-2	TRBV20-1	CSARPKTDRDYGYTF
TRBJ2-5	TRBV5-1	CASSLRTSGGGQETQYF
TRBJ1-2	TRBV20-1	CSARPHLEAGTNYGYTF
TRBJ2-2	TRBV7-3	CASSLVASGGFGELFF
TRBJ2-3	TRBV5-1	CASSSDRAGDTQYF
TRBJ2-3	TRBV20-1	CSAAPGFATDTQYF
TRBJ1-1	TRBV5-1	CASSWTGVNTEAFF
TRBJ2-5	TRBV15	CATSRLNGETQYF
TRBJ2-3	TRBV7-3	CASSLTVRSFGDTQYF
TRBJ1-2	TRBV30	CAWLQGFYGYTF
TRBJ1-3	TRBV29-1	CSGSSSGNTIYF
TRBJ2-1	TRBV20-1	CSASPTSGANNEQFF
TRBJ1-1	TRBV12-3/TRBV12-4	CASDSGLRLTEAFF
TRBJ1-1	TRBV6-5	CASSYSEGDRGSGTEAFF
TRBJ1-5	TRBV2	CASSTLPNQPQHF